This T cell receptor beta chain was obtained from a study of blood T cell repertoires in COVID-19. Turning to the study itself: Samples representing acute and convalescent COVID-19 were sourced from the United States, Italy and Spain.

The assay was immunoSEQ multiplex PCR, and TCRdb's table has in-frame clones only and misses some. The sample consists of approximately 300,000 clones, 75% to 90% of them appearing once. The junction had 12 bases not matched to a gene; V was cut back by 0 bases and J by 6 bases. CDR1 is SGHRS and CDR2 is YFSETQ in the germline V gene. The CDR3 is 18 residues long. The sequence derives from a woman aged 50 to 60 who had recovered from COVID-19. Specimen: peripheral blood. The chain links TRBV5-1 to TRBJ1-6, with 7 positions matching TRBD1. CDR3 protein: CASSLASPTTGSNSPLHF. In DNA, the CDR3 is TGCGCCAGCAGCTTGGCCAGCCCTACGACAGGGTCTAATTCACCCCTCCACTTT.